Below, 25 T cell receptor beta chains from the same sample are listed, as sequenced in a study of T cell responses to AZD1222 COVID-19 vaccine. Libraries were prepared by immunoSEQ multiplex PCR; TCRdb keeps only in-frame clonotypes and omits some of them. There are 110,000 or so clones in the sample; roughly 90% occur only once, and 7.1% lies in the top ten. The specimen was peripheral blood, collected 28 days after the second AZD1222 dose. These receptors were obtained from an adult who received the AZD1222 COVID-19 vaccine.

This sequence joins TRBV5-1 and TRBJ2-5, with D unresolved. Germline V gives CDR1 SGHRS, CDR2 YFSETQ. CDR3 size: 12 residues. Trimming left V 1 base short and J 5 bases short, with 6 bases between. CDR3 DNA: TGCGCCAGCAGCTTGTTCCTGGAGACCCAGTACTTC. It encodes CASSLFLETQYF.

V is TRBV28 and J is TRBJ2-7; D is unresolved. V was clipped by 8 bases and J by 5 bases, with 13 bases between them. The CDR3 runs to 12 residues. Germline V gene lookup returns CDR1 MDHEN and CDR2 SYDVKM. The CDR3 bases are TGTGCCAGCCAAGTGCCCAGAAACGAGCAGTACTTC. This codes for CASQVPRNEQYF. Looking up the rest from reference TRBV28 and TRBJ2-7 gives the full variable domain: DVKVTQSSRYLVKRTGEKVFLECVQDMDHENMFWYRQDPGLGLRLIYFSYDVKMKEKGDIPEGYSVSREKKERFSLILESASTNQTSMYLCASQVPRNEQYFGPGTRLTVT.

The rearrangement uses TRBV13 and TRBJ1-1; D is perhaps TRBD1 (5 bases). This CDR3 is 14 amino acids long. Trimming cost V 4 bases and J 5 bases, with 14 bases left between them. Germline assignment: CDR1 PRHDT and CDR2 FYEKMQ (reference sequence). CDR3 region: CASSSRVSKTEAFF. The CDR3 DNA reads as TGTGCCAGCAGCTCCAGGGTAAGTAAGACTGAAGCTTTCTTT.

The genes are TRBV4-2 and TRBJ1-2, with unresolved D. Trimming pared 4 bases from V and 6 bases from J, leaving 12 bases between. CDR1 and CDR2 (germline): LGHNA, YNFKEQ. This CDR3 comprises 13 residues. The CDR3 here is CASSRNTADGYTF. Written as DNA, the CDR3 is TGTGCCAGCAGCCGTAACACCGCCGATGGCTACACCTTC.

This clone appeared a few times. J is TRBJ1-1 and V is TRBV30; a possible D gene is TRBD1 (5 bases). The CDR3 covers 13 residues. The germline V gene encodes CDR1 GTSNPN and CDR2 SVGIG (reference sequence). V lost 4 bases and J 3 bases, leaving 12 bases between the germline ends. The CDR3 nucleotides read TGTGCCTGGATGGGGGTCTCGTACACTGAAGCTTTCTTT. Its translation is CAWMGVSYTEAFF.

CDR3 protein: CASSIRQETDTQYF. The CDR3 DNA is TGTGCCAGTAGTATAAGACAGGAAACAGATACGCAGTATTTT. The chain links TRBV19 to TRBJ2-3; possible D gene TRBD1, 6 bases. There are 14 residues in the CDR3. V was pared by 2 bases and J by 3 bases, with 9 bases between. Germline lookup yields CDR1 LNHDA and CDR2 SQIVND (reference sequence). The full variable domain, with the rest looked up from reference TRBV19 and TRBJ2-3, is DGGITQSPKYLFRKEGQNVTLSCEQNLNHDAMYWYRQDPGQGLRLIYYSQIVNDFQKGDIAEGYSVSREKKESFPLTVTSAQKNPTAFYLCASSIRQETDTQYFGPGTRLTVL.

V gene TRBV7-8 combines with J gene TRBJ2-5; no definite D call. Per germline, CDR1 SGHVS and CDR2 FQNEAQ. This CDR3 is 14 amino acids long. V lost 6 bases, J lost 3 bases, and 14 bases lay in between. In DNA form, the CDR3 reads TGTGCCAGCAGTCGAGTGACACAGAAAGAGACCCAGTACTTC. It is translated as CASSRVTQKETQYF.

This chain uses TRBV5-1 with TRBJ2-3; tentatively, D is TRBD1 (6 bases). CDR3 size: 16 residues. V was clipped by 1 base and J by 1 base, with 13 bases between them. The V gene's germline CDR1 is SGHRS and CDR2 YFSETQ. CDR3 loop: CASSLLLGAGTDTQYF. The CDR3, as DNA: TGCGCCAGCAGCTTGTTATTGGGGGCGGGCACAGATACGCAGTATTTT.

The chain employs TRBV5-4 and TRBJ1-4, with D unclear. The CDR3 has 14 residues. V was shortened by 4 bases and J by 8 bases, with 15 bases between the two germline ends. The V gene's germline CDR1 is SGHNT and CDR2 YYREEE (reference sequence). The CDR3 nucleotides read TGTGCCAGCAGCCCCGATTCGGGTTCGGAAAAACTGTTTTTT. It specifies CASSPDSGSEKLFF.

V gene TRBV3-1 (or the pseudogene TRBV3-2) combines with J gene TRBJ1-1; maybe TRBD1 (5 bases). V was shortened by 0 bases and J by 4 bases, with 9 bases between the two germline ends. This CDR3 spans 14 amino acids. In germline, CDR1 is LGHDT, CDR2 YNNKEL (reference sequence). For the CDR3, the DNA is TGTGCCAGCAGCCAAGATACGGGGGGCACTGAAGCTTTCTTT. Protein sequence: CASSQDTGGTEAFF.

J is TRBJ2-7 and V is TRBV10-1; TRBD1 matches at 7 bases. Germline-derived CDR1 and CDR2 are WNHNN and SYGVQD (reference sequence). The CDR3 sequence is 15 residues long. V lost 2 bases, J lost 3 bases, and 7 bases stayed unmatched. The CDR3 nucleotides are TGCGCCAGCAGTGAGATGGCAGGGGGTAGCTACGAGCAGTACTTC. Translating gives CASSEMAGGSYEQYF.

The J gene is TRBJ1-5, the V gene TRBV7-8; D is uncertain. V was clipped by 5 bases and J by 2 bases, with 7 bases between them. From germline, CDR1 is SGHVS and CDR2 FQNEAQ. CDR3 length equals 13 residues. The CDR3 DNA sequence: TGTGCCAGCAGCCGAAACGGCAATCAGCCCCAGCATTTT. Its translation is CASSRNGNQPQHF. The full variable domain, its missing parts supplied by reference TRBV7-8 and TRBJ1-5, is GAGVSQSPRYKVAKRGQDVALRCDPISGHVSLFWYQQALGQGPEFLTYFQNEAQLDKSGLPSDRFFAERPEGSVSTLKIQRTQQEDSAVYLCASSRNGNQPQHFGDGTRLSIL.

Comments on this clone: Other nucleotide sequences from this sample produce the same CDR3. J is TRBJ1-2 and V is TRBV2; 7 bases fit TRBD1. J lost 8 bases, V lost 5 bases, and 17 bases had no gene match. The CDR3 is made up of 16 amino acids. The germline V gene has CDR1 SNHLY and CDR2 FYNNEI. CDR3 residues: CASSYLNRGPNSGYTF. For the CDR3, the DNA is TGTGCCAGCAGTTACCTCAACAGGGGCCCAAACTCCGGCTACACCTTC.

The CDR3 reads CASSLGDEQFF. The CDR3 nucleotides are TGTGCCAGCAGCTTGGGGGATGAGCAGTTCTTC. The rearrangement joins TRBV7-3 to TRBJ2-1; D tentatively fits TRBD1 or TRBD2 (5 bases each). The CDR3 runs to 11 residues. Germline V lookup: CDR1 SGHTA, CDR2 FQGTGA. Between the trimmed V and J ends, which lost 3 bases and 8 bases, there was a span of 5 bases.

The rearrangement uses TRBV5-4 and TRBJ1-4; perhaps TRBD1 as D (6 bases). The CDR3 spans 15 residues. Trimming shortened V by 4 bases and J by 8 bases, and 18 bases separated the two germline ends. Germline V gene data show CDR1 as SGHNT and CDR2 as YYREEE (reference sequence). The CDR3: CASSRGGLRGEKLFF. Written as DNA, the CDR3 is TGTGCCAGCAGCCGTGGGGGCCTACGAGGGGAAAAACTGTTTTTT.

The V gene is TRBV5-6, the J gene TRBJ2-7, with D possibly TRBD1 on 6 matching bases. This CDR3 comprises 13 residues. The germline gives CDR1 SGHDT, CDR2 YYEEEE. V gave up 6 bases and J gave up 6 bases, with 16 bases separating them. Here the CDR3 reads CASMRTGLPEQYF. The CDR3 nucleotides are TGTGCCAGCATGCGAACAGGGTTGCCCGAGCAGTACTTC.

The chain combines TRBV30 with TRBJ1-4; D is ambiguous. The CDR3 is 13 amino acids. The ends were cut back, 0 bases at V and 8 bases at J, with 10 bases in the middle. Per germline, CDR1 GTSNPN and CDR2 SVGIG (reference sequence). The CDR3 DNA reads TGTGCCTGGAGTGTACTAACGGGAGAAAAACTGTTTTTT. It codes for CAWSVLTGEKLFF.

This rearrangement joins TRBV9 to TRBJ2-7; D may be TRBD1 (8 bases). Germline V gene lookup returns CDR1 SGDLS and CDR2 YYNGEE. Trimming pared 4 bases from V and 5 bases from J, leaving 16 bases between. CDR3 length: 14 residues. The CDR3 bases are TGTGCCAGCAGCCAACAGGGGGGGAGGAACGAGCAGTACTTC. This translates into CASSQQGGRNEQYF. The whole variable domain, remainder taken from reference TRBV9 and TRBJ2-7, is DSGVTQTPKHLITATGQRVTLRCSPRSGDLSVYWYQQSLDQGLQFLIQYYNGEERAKGNILERFSAQQFPDLHSELNLSSLELGDSALYFCASSQQGGRNEQYFGPGTRLTVT.

V usage is TRBV19 and J usage is TRBJ2-7; D remains ambiguous. V was pared by 1 base and J by 2 bases, with 18 bases between. CDR3 size: 17 residues. Germline lookup yields CDR1 LNHDA and CDR2 SQIVND (reference sequence). CDR3 in amino acids: CASSIGSSSTVAYEQYF. DNA of the CDR3: TGTGCCAGTAGTATAGGGTCTAGTTCCACCGTCGCCTACGAGCAGTACTTC.

The V call is TRBV6-5, the J call TRBJ2-2, with D unresolved. V was pared by 2 bases and J by 3 bases, with 13 bases between. In germline, CDR1 is MNHEY, CDR2 SVGAGI. CDR3 size: 16 residues. The CDR3 region is CASSYLNRPDTGELFF. CDR3 nucleotides: TGTGCCAGCAGTTACCTAAACCGCCCGGACACCGGGGAGCTGTTTTTT.

This chain uses TRBV5-4 with TRBJ2-7; the match to TRBD1 covers 9 bases. V lost 4 bases and J lost 2; bases outside the gene matches: 7. This CDR3 has 15 residues. The germline CDR1 and CDR2 sequences are SGHNT and YYREEE (reference sequence). In DNA form, the CDR3 reads TGTGCCAGCAGCCCTGGACAGGGGTTTACCTACGAGCAGTACTTC. It encodes CASSPGQGFTYEQYF.

The chain couples TRBV5-3 to TRBJ2-1; 13 bases are a match to TRBD2. TRBV5-3 is marked as an open reading frame, function uncertain. Trimming took 4 bases from V and 5 from J; bases not matched to a gene: 6. The CDR3 is 16 amino acids. The CDR3 is CARSGTSGTENNEQFF. Here the CDR3 DNA reads TGTGCCAGAAGCGGGACTAGCGGGACGGAAAACAATGAGCAGTTCTTC.

The chain links TRBV7-9 to TRBJ1-2, with 7 bases lining up with TRBD1. With 5 bases clipped from V and 4 bases from J, the junction kept 10 bases outside the gene matches. This CDR3 spans 15 amino acids. Germline CDR1 is SEHNR and CDR2 is FQNEAQ (reference sequence). This chain's CDR3 is CASSTTGKLGYGYTF. The CDR3 DNA reads as TGTGCCAGCAGCACGACAGGGAAGTTGGGCTATGGCTACACCTTC.

This sequence joins TRBV7-9 and TRBJ1-2; TRBD1 agrees at 10 bases. CDR1 and CDR2 (germline): SEHNR, FQNEAQ (reference sequence). With V trimmed by 4 bases and J by 0 bases, 2 bases remained unmatched. This CDR3 has 15 residues. The CDR3 sequence: CASSWGTGANYGYTF. The CDR3 bases are TGTGCCAGCAGCTGGGGGACAGGGGCTAACTATGGCTACACCTTC.

The chain uses TRBV4-1 and TRBJ2-3, with a possible D match to TRBD2 (5 bases). V lost 4 bases, J lost 1 base, and 9 bases lay in between. CDR1 MGHRA and CDR2 YSYEKL come from the germline V gene. The CDR3 contains 14 residues. In DNA form, the CDR3 reads TGCGCCAGCAGCCTGGACTTACGCACAGATACGCAGTATTTT. As protein: CASSLDLRTDTQYF.